Reported below is one TCR beta chain. Its cognate antigen is unknown. The data were obtained in a study of glioma-infiltrating T cells after dendritic cell vaccination. Whole-study findings and limits: Longer survival after dendritic cell vaccination followed higher pretreatment TIL content.

Germline assignment: CDR1 SGHTA and CDR2 FQGNSA. V dropped 5 bases and J dropped 0 bases, with 11 bases sitting between them. CDR3 length: 14 amino acids. Primers: 60 V beta forward and 13 J beta reverse. Repertoires were generated with immunoSEQ multiplex PCR, while TCRdb's copy carries only in-frame clones and drops some. The table has roughly 100,000 clones, 85% to 90% seen once. Specimen: blood, collected before dendritic cell vaccination. The clonotype was recovered from a human donor with glioblastoma. The chain recombines TRBV7-2 with TRBJ2-7, with D tentatively TRBD2 (5 bases). Written as DNA, the CDR3 is TGTGCCAGCAGCCTCCGACGGGGCTCCTACGAGCAGTACTTC. Protein sequence: CASSLRRGSYEQYF.